The entry below describes one TCR beta chain. Data came from immunoSEQ multiplex PCR; TCRdb stores just in-frame clones and leaves some out. This repertoire shows about 250,000 clones, 85% to 90% found once; its top ten account for 0.7% to 0.9%. The data were taken from a study of blood T cell repertoires in COVID-19. Background on the study: Some COVID-19 samples were acute and others convalescent; all came from the United States, Italy and Spain.

With 7 bases removed from V and 6 bases from J, the gap between germline ends came to 19 bases. This CDR3 comprises 14 residues. The germline V gene encodes CDR1 SNHLY and CDR2 FYNNEI. Sequencing was done on a sample of peripheral blood. V usage is TRBV2 and J usage is TRBJ2-7, with D unresolved. The sequence was collected from a man aged 25-45 years with acute or convalescent COVID-19. CDR3 amino acids: CASTLAPEVREQYF. The CDR3 nucleotides are TGTGCCAGCACCTTAGCCCCCGAGGTCCGCGAGCAGTACTTC.